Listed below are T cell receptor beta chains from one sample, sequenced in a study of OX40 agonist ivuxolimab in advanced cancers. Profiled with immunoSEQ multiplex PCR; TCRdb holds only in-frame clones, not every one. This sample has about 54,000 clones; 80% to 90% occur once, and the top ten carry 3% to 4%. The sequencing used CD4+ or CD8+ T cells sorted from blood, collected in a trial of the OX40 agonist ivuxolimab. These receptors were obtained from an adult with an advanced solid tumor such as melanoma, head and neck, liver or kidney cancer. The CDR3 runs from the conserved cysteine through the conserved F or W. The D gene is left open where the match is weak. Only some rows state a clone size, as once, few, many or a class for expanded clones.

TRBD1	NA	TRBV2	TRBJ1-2	TGTGCCAGGCAGACCCGGGGACAGGGAAACTATGGCTACACCTTC	CARQTRGQGNYGYTF
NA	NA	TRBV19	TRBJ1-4	TGTGCCAGTAGTATAATGAGGGGTTCTAATGAAAAACTGTTTTTT	CASSIMRGSNEKLFF
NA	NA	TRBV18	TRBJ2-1	TGTGCCAGCTCACCATTTCAGCGGCAAGAGGCCTACAATGAGCAGTTCTTC	CASSPFQRQEAYNEQFF
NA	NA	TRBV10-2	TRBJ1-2	TGCGCCAGCAGCACAGGACAGACCGGTGGCTACACCTTC	CASSTGQTGGYTF
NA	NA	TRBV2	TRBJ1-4	TGTGCCAGCGACAATAGACAGGACTCTGAAAAACTGTTTTTT	CASDNRQDSEKLFF
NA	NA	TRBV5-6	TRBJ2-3	TGTGCCAGCAGCTTAGTCTCGGATACGCAGTATTTT	CASSLVSDTQYF
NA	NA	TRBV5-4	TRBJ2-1	TGTGCCAGCAGCTTGGACGGACCCTACAATGAGCAGTTCTTC	CASSLDGPYNEQFF
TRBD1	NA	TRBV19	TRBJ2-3	TGTGCCAGTAGTATGGGACAGGGTTGGACAGATACGCAGTATTTT	CASSMGQGWTDTQYF
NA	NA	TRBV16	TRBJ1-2	TGTGCCAGCAGCCACCAATCGTCGGCAGGGAGCTACACCTTC	CASSHQSSAGSYTF
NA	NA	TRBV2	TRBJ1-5	TGTGCCAGCACCCGGGACGGGAATCAGCCCCAGCATTTT	CASTRDGNQPQHF
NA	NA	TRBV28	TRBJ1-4	TGTGCCAGCAGTTTCCCCACTTCAACTAATGAAAAACTGTTTTTT	CASSFPTSTNEKLFF
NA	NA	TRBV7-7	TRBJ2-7	TGTGCTAGCAGCTTAGCGTCCTACGGGGGGCAGCAGTACTTC	CASSLASYGGQQYF
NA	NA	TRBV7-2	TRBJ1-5	TGTGCCAGCAGCTTAGTTACGGGGGGCAGTAATCAGCCCCAGCATTTT	CASSLVTGGSNQPQHF
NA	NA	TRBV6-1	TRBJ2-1	TGTGCCAGCAGTGAACGGGACGGGGCCTCCTACAATGAGCAGTTCTTC	CASSERDGASYNEQFF
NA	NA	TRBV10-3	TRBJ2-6	TGTGCCATCAGGACGGGACGGGAGAAACCTGGGGCCAACGTCCTGACTTTC	CAIRTGREKPGANVLTF
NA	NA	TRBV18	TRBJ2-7	TGTGCCAGCTCGCAAGTTGGGGGCTCCTACGAGCAGTACTTC	CASSQVGGSYEQYF
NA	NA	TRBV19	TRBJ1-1	TGTGCCAGTAGTATGACACCGAACACTGAAGCTTTCTTT	CASSMTPNTEAFF
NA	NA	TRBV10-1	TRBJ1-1	TGCGCCAGCAGTCGGGACGGGAAAGCTTTCTTT	CASSRDGKAFF
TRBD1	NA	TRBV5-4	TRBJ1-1	TGTGCCAGCAGCCAACAGGGGGTAAACACTGAAGCTTTCTTT	CASSQQGVNTEAFF
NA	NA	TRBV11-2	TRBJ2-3	TGTGCCAGCAGGTTAAGGAGAACCACAGATACGCAGTATTTT	CASRLRRTTDTQYF
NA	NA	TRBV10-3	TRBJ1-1	TGTGCCATCAGTAGGCAGGGGATGAACACTGAAGCTTTCTTT	CAISRQGMNTEAFF
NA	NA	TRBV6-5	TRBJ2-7	TGTGCCAGCAGCCCCGCGCCGTACGAGCAGTACTTC	CASSPAPYEQYF
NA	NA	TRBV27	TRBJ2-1	TGTGCCAGCAGCCCGACTGGACCGATCTCCTACAATGAGCAGTTCTTC	CASSPTGPISYNEQFF
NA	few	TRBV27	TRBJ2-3	TGTGCCAGCAGTTTCCCCCAGCCTCTTACCTCCTACACAGATACGCAGTATTTT	CASSFPQPLTSYTDTQYF
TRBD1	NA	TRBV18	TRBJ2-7	TGTGCCAGCTCACTAACCGGGACAGGGACCCACGAGCAGTACTTC	CASSLTGTGTHEQYF
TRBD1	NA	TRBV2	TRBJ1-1	TGTGCCAGCACCTACAGGGGTTCTGAAGCTTTCTTT	CASTYRGSEAFF
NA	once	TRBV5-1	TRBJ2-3	TGCGCCAGCGGACCGGGGTCCAGCACAGATACGCAGTATTTT	CASGPGSSTDTQYF